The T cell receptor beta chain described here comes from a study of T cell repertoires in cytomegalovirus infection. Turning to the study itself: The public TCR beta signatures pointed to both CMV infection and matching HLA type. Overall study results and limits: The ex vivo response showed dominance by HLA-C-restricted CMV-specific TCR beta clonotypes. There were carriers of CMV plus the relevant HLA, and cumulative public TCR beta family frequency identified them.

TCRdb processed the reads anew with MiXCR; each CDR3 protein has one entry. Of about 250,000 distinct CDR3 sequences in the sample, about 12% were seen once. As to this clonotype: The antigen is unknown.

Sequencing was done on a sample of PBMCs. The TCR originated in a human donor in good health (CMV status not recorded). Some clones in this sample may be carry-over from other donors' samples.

The CDR3 loop reads CASSPTGGRNQPQHF. The DNA of the CDR3 is TGTGCCAGCAGCCCGACAGGGGGCAGGAATCAGCCCCAGCATTTT. This chain links TRBV16 with TRBJ1-5, with 10 bases lining up with TRBD1. The CDR3 contains 15 residues. V lost 4 bases, J lost 4 bases, and 4 bases stayed unmatched. Germline V gene data show CDR1 as KGHSY and CDR2 as FQNENV.